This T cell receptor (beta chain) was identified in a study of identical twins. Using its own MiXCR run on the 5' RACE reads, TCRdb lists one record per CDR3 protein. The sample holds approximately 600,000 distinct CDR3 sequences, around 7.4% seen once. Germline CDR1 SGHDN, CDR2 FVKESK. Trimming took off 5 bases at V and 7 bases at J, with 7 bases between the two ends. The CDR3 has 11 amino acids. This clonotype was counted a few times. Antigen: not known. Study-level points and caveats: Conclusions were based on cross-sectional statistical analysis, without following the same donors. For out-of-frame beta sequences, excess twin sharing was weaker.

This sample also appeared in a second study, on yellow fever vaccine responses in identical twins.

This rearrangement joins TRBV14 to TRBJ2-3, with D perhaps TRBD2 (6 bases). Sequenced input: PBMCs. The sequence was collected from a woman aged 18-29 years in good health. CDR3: CASSAGYTQYF. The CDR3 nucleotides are TGTGCCAGCAGCGCGGGGTATACGCAGTATTTT.